This entry features one TCR beta chain sequence. The antigen is undetermined. The data derive from a study of cytomegalovirus exposure and HLA in healthy donors. Deletions cut 5 bases from V and 5 bases from J, with 19 bases between. This CDR3 is built from 15 residues. The germline CDR1 and CDR2 sequences are SGHTA and FQGNSA. PCR used 60 Vbeta primers and 13 Jbeta primers. The data were produced by immunoSEQ multiplex PCR, yet TCRdb's version contains in-frame clones alone and is incomplete. This sample has under 200,000 clones; less than 90% occur once, and the top ten carry 0.25% to 0.4%. Findings of the study overall: A later analysis showed TCR association rates differing by HLA locus, peaking at DRB1 and lowest at HLA-C. Association of a missense DCLRE1C variant with TCR beta V- and J-gene trimming was reported in a later analysis. A later analysis found common viral pathogens apparently linked to several of the most significant clusters. Earlier analysis found most TCR beta V segments productive about 90% or about 30% of the time.

This clonotype was sampled from a woman aged 25 to 39 in good health and CMV-seronegative. The chain is built from TRBV7-2 and TRBJ2-7; a possible D gene is TRBD2 (5 bases). Sequences were obtained from PBMCs. CDR3 coding DNA: TGTGCCAGCAGCCCGAAGTGGGGAGCATCCGACGAGCAGTACTTC. Protein sequence: CASSPKWGASDEQYF.